A selection of T cell receptor beta chains follows, all from one sample in a study of CD8 T cells in Susac syndrome. TCRdb re-called the immunoSEQ multiplex PCR reads with MiXCR, one entry per CDR3 protein. The sample lists under 250,000 distinct CDR3 sequences, 94% occurring once. Sequencing was done on a sample of CD4+ T cells from PBMCs. These receptors originate from a human donor with Susac syndrome. Both conserved end residues are part of each CDR3. D genes are given only for firm matches. Not all rows give a size; the values are once, few, many and, for expanded clones, a class.

CDR3 length	V gene	clone size	J gene	D gene	CDR3 protein	CDR3 DNA
16	TRBV5-1	once	TRBJ2-3	NA	CASSLVSGRRTDTQYF	TGCGCCAGCAGCTTGGTTTCCGGGCGCCGCACAGATACGCAGTATTTT
14	TRBV27	NA	TRBJ2-3	NA	CASSSQGLTDTQYF	TGTGCCAGCAGTTCACAGGGTCTGACGGATACGCAGTATTTT
12	TRBV6-5	NA	TRBJ1-6	NA	CASGREGSPLHF	TGTGCCAGCGGCAGGGAAGGTTCACCCCTCCACTTT
14	TRBV7-2	NA	TRBJ2-7	NA	CASSHTGLPYEQYF	TGTGCCAGCAGCCACACAGGCCTCCCCTACGAGCAGTACTTC
15	TRBV29-1	NA	TRBJ2-5	TRBD2	CSVEEGRGGGETQYF	TGCAGCGTTGAAGAAGGACGGGGGGGCGGAGAGACCCAGTACTTC
14	TRBV5-6	NA	TRBJ2-7	NA	CASSLNIAFLGQHF	TGTGCCAGCAGCCTCAACATCGCTTTCCTAGGCCAGCACTTC
14	TRBV9	NA	TRBJ1-1	NA	CASSVQALNTEAFF	TGTGCCAGCAGCGTACAGGCCCTAAACACTGAAGCTTTCTTT
14	TRBV5-1	NA	TRBJ2-5	TRBD2	CASSPGTSEETQYF	TGCGCCAGCAGCCCAGGGACTAGCGAAGAGACCCAGTACTTC
14	TRBV24-1	NA	TRBJ2-2	NA	CATSLRGDTGELFF	TGTGCCACCAGTCTACGGGGTGACACCGGGGAGCTGTTTTTT
15	TRBV12-3/TRBV12-4	once	TRBJ1-5	NA	CASSFPGQGNQPQHF	TGTGCCAGCAGTTTCCCCGGCCAGGGCAATCAGCCCCAGCATTTT
14	TRBV9	NA	TRBJ2-1	NA	CASSVGRGYNEQFF	TGTGCCAGCAGCGTAGGTAGGGGGTACAATGAGCAGTTCTTC
18	TRBV30	NA	TRBJ2-3	TRBD2	CAWILTPGLAGESDTQYF	TGTGCCTGGATCCTGACACCGGGACTAGCGGGGGAGTCTGATACGCAGTATTTT
12	TRBV7-9	once	TRBJ1-2	TRBD1	CASSMTGDGYTF	TGTGCCAGCAGCATGACAGGGGATGGCTACACCTTC
15	TRBV2	NA	TRBJ1-5	TRBD1	CASSERTGLNQPQHF	TGTGCCAGCAGTGAGAGGACAGGTCTCAATCAGCCCCAGCATTTT
14	TRBV11-3	NA	TRBJ2-1	NA	CASSLEGSYNEQFF	TGTGCCAGCAGCTTAGAAGGCTCCTACAATGAGCAGTTCTTC
15	TRBV5-6	NA	TRBJ1-2	NA	CASSTGLSFRYGYTF	TGTGCCAGCAGCACAGGACTCTCCTTTCGCTATGGCTACACCTTC
16	TRBV21-1	NA	TRBJ1-4	NA	CASSNFYGETNEKLFF	TGTGCCAGCAGCAACTTCTACGGGGAGACTAATGAAAAACTGTTTTTT
13	TRBV25-1	NA	TRBJ2-5	NA	CASSEYNQETQYF	TGTGCCAGCAGTGAATATAACCAAGAGACCCAGTACTTC
16	TRBV12-3/TRBV12-4	NA	TRBJ2-3	TRBD2	CASRPGTSSLPDTQYF	TGTGCCAGCAGACCCGGGACTAGCTCTCTCCCAGATACGCAGTATTTT
18	TRBV7-9	NA	TRBJ1-6	TRBD1	CASSSSGQGGSYNSPLHF	TGTGCCAGCAGCTCATCTGGACAGGGTGGGTCATATAATTCACCCCTCCACTTT
15	TRBV3-1	NA	TRBJ2-1	NA	CASSQDPLENNEQFF	TGTGCCAGCAGCCAAGATCCCCTGGAGAACAATGAGCAGTTCTTC
13	TRBV6-5	NA	TRBJ1-1	NA	CASSYNVNTEAFF	TGTGCCAGCAGTTACAACGTGAACACTGAAGCTTTCTTT
13	TRBV24-1	NA	TRBJ2-3	NA	CATSDPGLDTQYF	TGTGCCACCAGTGACCCGGGGCTGGATACGCAGTATTTT
14	TRBV20-1	NA	TRBJ1-2	NA	CSAGDTKGHYGYTF	TGCAGTGCTGGGGACACTAAAGGGCACTATGGCTACACCTTC
14	TRBV25-1	NA	TRBJ1-1	TRBD1	CASSDSGQAFEAFF	TGTGCCAGCAGTGATTCAGGACAGGCCTTCGAAGCTTTCTTT
12	TRBV12-3/TRBV12-4	NA	TRBJ2-5	NA	CASMRDGQTQYF	TGTGCCAGCATGCGGGACGGACAGACCCAGTACTTC
16	TRBV28	NA	TRBJ1-6	NA	CASSPIAGRSDSPLHF	TGTGCCAGCAGTCCAATAGCCGGAAGATCCGATTCACCCCTCCACTTT
16	TRBV7-2	NA	TRBJ2-3	NA	CASSPTGAGSADTQYF	TGTGCCAGCAGCCCTACCGGCGCGGGTAGCGCAGATACGCAGTATTTT
14	TRBV28	NA	TRBJ2-7	TRBD1	CASNVAGGAGEQYF	TGTGCCAGCAACGTGGCAGGGGGCGCGGGCGAGCAGTACTTC
14	TRBV10-3	NA	TRBJ1-2	TRBD1	CAISDLTGVDGYTF	TGTGCCATCAGTGACCTGACAGGGGTGGATGGCTACACCTTC
13	TRBV6-5	NA	TRBJ1-1	NA	CASSYVPNTEAFF	TGTGCCAGCAGTTACGTCCCGAACACTGAAGCTTTCTTT
13	TRBV7-9	NA	TRBJ2-1	NA	CASSLPGGNEQFF	TGTGCCAGCAGCTTACCCGGGGGCAATGAGCAGTTCTTC
16	TRBV4-3	NA	TRBJ1-2	TRBD1	CASSQARDRMIGGYTF	TGCGCCAGCAGCCAAGCACGGGACAGGATGATAGGGGGCTACACCTTC
13	TRBV6-5	few	TRBJ2-3	NA	CASSRVGTDTQYF	TGTGCCAGCAGCCGGGTGGGGACAGATACGCAGTATTTT
17	TRBV5-1	NA	TRBJ2-2	NA	CASSLLPGTRNTGELFF	TGCGCCAGCAGCTTACTGCCCGGGACTCGGAACACCGGGGAGCTGTTTTTT
14	TRBV3-1	NA	TRBJ1-1	NA	CASSQDGSGPEAFF	TGTGCCAGCAGCCAAGATGGGTCGGGACCTGAAGCTTTCTTT
13	TRBV7-3	NA	TRBJ1-1	TRBD1	CASSPTGVAEAFF	TGTGCCAGCAGCCCGACAGGGGTCGCTGAAGCTTTCTTT
15	TRBV20-1	NA	TRBJ2-3	NA	CSARDLAGSTDTQYF	TGCAGTGCTAGAGATTTGGCGGGAAGCACAGATACGCAGTATTTT
14	TRBV9	NA	TRBJ2-1	NA	CASSVVVQGSEQFF	TGTGCCAGCAGCGTAGTTGTCCAGGGAAGTGAGCAGTTCTTC
14	TRBV7-8	NA	TRBJ1-6	NA	CASSPLVTNSPLHF	TGTGCCAGCAGCCCCCTAGTCACAAATTCACCCCTCCACTTT
15	TRBV3-1	NA	TRBJ1-1	NA	CASSQTVQGGTEAFF	TGTGCCAGCAGCCAAACTGTACAGGGTGGCACTGAAGCTTTCTTT
11	TRBV19	NA	TRBJ1-6	TRBD1	CASRQGQSLHF	TGTGCCAGCAGACAGGGACAATCCCTCCACTTT
16	TRBV20-1	NA	TRBJ1-5	NA	CSARPQPRLINQPQHF	TGCAGTGCTAGACCACAGCCCCGGTTGATAAATCAGCCCCAGCATTTT
12	TRBV29-1	NA	TRBJ1-4	NA	CSVIQGGEKLFF	TGCAGCGTTATACAGGGTGGCGAAAAACTGTTTTTT
19	TRBV9	NA	TRBJ1-1	NA	CASSFEPRKMGGRRPEAFF	TGTGCCAGCAGCTTCGAACCCAGGAAGATGGGGGGGAGGCGTCCTGAAGCTTTCTTT
15	TRBV5-1	NA	TRBJ2-7	NA	CASSLLGRMVYEQYF	TGCGCCAGCAGCTTACTCGGGCGGATGGTCTACGAGCAGTACTTC
13	TRBV28	NA	TRBJ2-2	NA	CACCPGPTGELFF	TGTGCCTGTTGTCCGGGGCCCACCGGGGAGCTGTTTTTT
14	TRBV20-1	NA	TRBJ1-5	NA	CSARRGFSDQPQHF	TGCAGTGCTCGTAGGGGGTTTTCGGATCAGCCCCAGCATTTT
14	TRBV5-1	once	TRBJ2-1	NA	CASREGISYNEQFF	TGCGCCAGCAGAGAGGGGATCTCCTACAATGAGCAGTTCTTC
14	TRBV5-4	NA	TRBJ2-5	NA	CASSPRDLQETQYF	TGTGCCAGCAGTCCTAGGGACCTTCAAGAGACCCAGTACTTC
15	TRBV3-1	NA	TRBJ1-6	NA	CASSPFTSTISPLHF	TGTGCCAGCAGCCCTTTTACCTCAACAATTTCACCCCTCCACTTT
15	TRBV11-2	NA	TRBJ1-1	TRBD1	CASRSLDRGNTEAFF	TGTGCCAGCAGATCGCTGGACAGGGGGAACACTGAAGCTTTCTTT